A single sample is the source of the 13 T cell receptor beta chains below, sequenced in a study of cytomegalovirus exposure and HLA in healthy donors. PCR primers comprised 60 Vbeta and 13 Jbeta primers. Using immunoSEQ multiplex PCR, the repertoire was profiled, and TCRdb retains in-frame clones only, with some absent. The repertoire holds around 100,000 clones, over 60% seen once, with roughly 8.3% in the top ten. The material sequenced was PBMCs. The receptor set was obtained from a man aged 18 to 30 in good health and CMV-seropositive.

CDR3 sequence (DNA): TGTGCCAGCAAGGCGGACAGGCGTCTTGGGGGCTACACCTTC. Translated, it gives CASKADRRLGGYTF. V usage is TRBV6-1 and J usage is TRBJ1-2; 7 bases map to TRBD1. Trimming cost V 7 bases and J 8 bases; bases outside gene matches: 13. CDR3 size: 14 residues. CDR1 is MNHNS, CDR2 SASEGT, per germline.

This clone was counted once. The chain has TRBV5-6 and TRBJ2-1, with D hard to call. The CDR3 runs to 14 residues. Germline V lookup: CDR1 SGHDT, CDR2 YYEEEE. V shed 4 bases and J shed 3 bases, with 11 bases lying between them. The CDR3 loop is CASSANLVYNEQFF. In DNA form, the CDR3 reads TGTGCCAGCAGCGCTAATCTCGTCTACAATGAGCAGTTCTTC.

V gene TRBV5-1 combines with J gene TRBJ1-1; D remains ambiguous. CDR3 length: 15 amino acids. V gave up 2 bases and J gave up 3 bases, with 14 bases separating them. CDR1 and CDR2 from the germline V gene are SGHRS and YFSETQ. The chain's CDR3 is CASSFRGNWDTEAFF. In nucleotides, the CDR3 is TGCGCCAGCAGCTTTAGAGGAAATTGGGACACTGAAGCTTTCTTT. Looking up the rest from reference TRBV5-1 and TRBJ1-1 gives the full variable domain: KAGVTQTPRYLIKTRGQQVTLSCSPISGHRSVSWYQQTPGQGLQFLFEYFSETQRNKGNFPGRFSGRQFSNSRSEMNVSTLELGDSALYLCASSFRGNWDTEAFFGQGTRLTVV.

The V and J genes are TRBV5-6 and TRBJ2-4; D is undetermined. Germline CDR1 is SGHDT and CDR2 is YYEEEE. The CDR3 is 14 amino acids. V lost 4 bases, J lost 1 base, and 9 bases lay in between. The CDR3 spells CASSPNFAKNIQYF. The CDR3 bases are TGTGCCAGCAGCCCGAACTTTGCCAAAAACATTCAGTACTTC.

This clone was found a few times. DNA of the CDR3: TGTGCCAGCAGCTTAGCGGACAGGTTTTACGAGCAGTACTTC. Protein product: CASSLADRFYEQYF. This chain joins TRBV7-6 and TRBJ2-5; 7 bases are shared with TRBD1. The DNA end favors TRBJ2-7, so the J call may be wrong. Germline CDR1 reads SGHVS; CDR2 reads FNYEAQ. The CDR3 totals 14 residues.

This sequence joins TRBV19 and TRBJ1-6; TRBD1 agrees at 7 bases. Germline V gene lookup returns CDR1 LNHDA and CDR2 SQIVND (reference sequence). The length of the CDR3 is 16 residues. Trimming cost V 7 bases and J 5 bases; bases outside gene matches: 11. The CDR3 nucleotides are TGTGCCAGTACCATAAGGGACAGACTAGATAATTCACCCCTCCACTTT. As protein: CASTIRDRLDNSPLHF.

The chain uses TRBV4-1 and TRBJ2-1; 12 nucleotides line up with TRBD2. Germline V gene sequence: CDR1 MGHRA, CDR2 YSYEKL. Trimming at V came to 1 base and at J to 10 bases, leaving 11 bases not matched to a gene. The CDR3 has 17 amino acids. CDR3 in amino acids: CASSQGSTSGGTEEQFF. Written as DNA, the CDR3 is TGCGCCAGCAGCCAAGGCTCAACTAGCGGGGGGACTGAAGAGCAGTTCTTC.

The CDR3 is CASSLSAVQPQHF. In DNA form, the CDR3 reads TGTGCCAGCAGTCTCAGTGCTGTTCAGCCCCAGCATTTT. V and J are TRBV27 and TRBJ1-5, with D hard to call. Trimming cost V 5 bases and J 6 bases, with 11 bases left between them. From germline, CDR1 is MNHEY and CDR2 SMNVEV (reference sequence). This CDR3 spans 13 amino acids.

V and J are TRBV5-1 and TRBJ2-5; 8 positions match TRBD1. J lost 5 bases, V lost 6 bases, and 15 bases had no gene match. The CDR3 is made up of 16 amino acids. CDR1 SGHRS and CDR2 YFSETQ come from the germline V gene. CDR3 protein: CASNNIDRGGEETQYF. CDR3 coding DNA: TGCGCCAGCAATAATATCGACAGGGGTGGGGAGGAGACCCAGTACTTC.

V and J are TRBV29-1 and TRBJ2-6, with D maybe TRBD1 (5 bases). The V gene lost 6 bases and the J gene lost 0 bases, with 15 bases spanning the gap. This CDR3 spans 16 amino acids. Germline-derived CDR1 and CDR2 are SQVTM and ANQGSEA. In DNA form, the CDR3 reads TGCAGCGTGGAAATACAGGAGCGCTCTGGGGCCAACGTCCTGACTTTC. Encoded protein: CSVEIQERSGANVLTF.

This clone has just one count. The chain joins TRBV6-6 to TRBJ2-7; perhaps TRBD2 as D (5 bases). This CDR3 spans 16 amino acids. V lost 6 bases to trimming and J lost 5 bases, with 23 bases between them. The germline gives CDR1 MNHNY, CDR2 SVGAGI (reference sequence). The CDR3 region has the DNA TGTGCCAGCAGCACGGGTTGGAGCGGAGGTGGTGACGAGCAGTACTTC. It yields the protein CASSTGWSGGGDEQYF.

This chain links TRBV2 with TRBJ1-6, with D unresolved. The V and J ends lost 4 bases and 10 bases respectively, with 11 bases between them. Germline V CDR1 and CDR2: SNHLY, FYNNEI. This CDR3 region has 13 residues. CDR3 sequence (DNA): TGTGCCAGCAGTGGACTTACGGAGTCACCCCTCCACTTT. It is translated as CASSGLTESPLHF.

The CDR3 region is CASSFHLPQRGHNEQFF. The CDR3, as DNA: TGTGCCAGCAGCTTTCATTTACCCCAGCGGGGGCACAATGAGCAGTTCTTC. This rearrangement joins TRBV7-2 to TRBJ2-1; 8 bases line up with TRBD2. V trimming: 3 bases; J trimming: 5 bases; junction bases outside the gene matches: 12. Germline V gene sequence: CDR1 SGHTA, CDR2 FQGNSA. This CDR3 region has 17 residues. Drawing the rest from reference TRBV7-2 and TRBJ2-1, the complete variable domain is GAGVSQSPSNKVTEKGKDVELRCDPISGHTALYWYRQSLGQGLEFLIYFQGNSAPDKSGLPSDRFSAERTGGSVSTLTIQRTQQEDSAVYLCASSFHLPQRGHNEQFFGPGTRLTVL.